One and the same sample provided the 29 T cell receptor beta chains below, sequenced in a study of siplizumab effects on memory and regulatory T cells. This table comes from immunoSEQ multiplex PCR, and its TCRdb copy is limited to in-frame clones, with some not included. The sample lists approximately 120,000 clones, over 85% seen once, with under 0.2% in the top ten. Material: non-Treg CD4+ T cells sorted from blood. The receptors come from a human donor in good health.

The DNA for the CDR3 is TGTGCCATCAGTGCGACTAGCGGGGAGAGGGATACGCAGTATTTT. Its protein product is CAISATSGERDTQYF. The J gene is TRBJ2-3, the V gene TRBV10-3; 11 nucleotides match TRBD2. V shed 4 bases, J shed 6 bases, and the junction held 6 bases outside the gene matches. Germline assignment: CDR1 ENHRY and CDR2 SYGVKD. The CDR3 is made up of 15 amino acids.

V is TRBV27 and J is TRBJ1-1, with a possible D match to TRBD1 (6 bases). This CDR3 comprises 14 residues. Trimming took off 6 bases at V and 4 bases at J, with 15 bases between the two ends. CDR1 and CDR2 (germline): MNHEY, SMNVEV (reference sequence). The CDR3 sequence is CASSRGGGPTEAFF. For the CDR3, the DNA is TGTGCCAGCAGCCGCGGGGGGGGCCCCACTGAAGCTTTCTTT.

V usage is TRBV4-1 and J usage is TRBJ2-2, with D tentatively TRBD1 (5 bases). This CDR3 comprises 17 residues. Germline-derived CDR1 and CDR2 are MGHRA and YSYEKL. Trimming took 0 bases from V and 3 from J, leaving 14 bases between them. CDR3 loop: CASSQDRGSRDTGELFF. CDR3 DNA: TGCGCCAGCAGCCAAGATCGAGGCAGCAGGGACACCGGGGAGCTGTTTTTT.

About this clone: A junction end diverges from the germline sequence, so it may reflect a read error. The rearrangement joins TRBV7-3 to TRBJ2-7; D call uncertain. This CDR3 region has 11 residues. Germline CDR1 reads SGHTA; CDR2 reads FQGTGA. CDR3 coding DNA: TGTGCCAGCAGCTGCCGGTTGTTTCGACACTTC. Protein sequence: CASSCRLFRHF.

The V and J genes are TRBV19 and TRBJ1-2, with D uncertain. V was trimmed by 7 bases and J by 4 bases, leaving 13 bases between them. CDR1 is LNHDA, CDR2 SQIVND, per germline (reference sequence). The CDR3 extends over 13 amino acids. In DNA form, the CDR3 reads TGTGCCAGTACCCCCGCGGATTCCTATGGCTACACCTTC. Protein: CASTPADSYGYTF.

This chain uses TRBV2 with TRBJ1-1; 8 nucleotides agree with TRBD1. CDR1 SNHLY and CDR2 FYNNEI come from the germline V gene. This CDR3 is 17 amino acids long. V lost 0 bases and J lost 1; bases outside the gene matches: 7. The CDR3: CASSEASPGTGNTEAFF. The CDR3 nucleotides are TGTGCCAGCAGTGAAGCCTCCCCCGGGACAGGGAACACTGAAGCTTTCTTT. The full variable domain, its missing parts supplied by reference TRBV2 and TRBJ1-1, is EPEVTQTPSHQVTQMGQEVILRCVPISNHLYFYWYRQILGQKVEFLVSFYNNEISEKSEIFDDQFSVERPDGSNFTLKIRSTKLEDSAMYFCASSEASPGTGNTEAFFGQGTRLTVV.

This sequence joins TRBV5-6 and TRBJ1-2; weak D call: TRBD1 (5 bases). V shed 1 base and J shed 4 bases, with 17 bases lying between them. This CDR3 is built from 16 residues. Germline loops: CDR1 SGHDT, CDR2 YYEEEE. DNA of the CDR3: TGTGCCAGCAGCTTGAAGGTGGCAGGGTCAATCTATGGCTACACCTTC. Amino acid sequence: CASSLKVAGSIYGYTF. Variable domain in full (rest from reference TRBV5-6 and TRBJ1-2): DAGVTQSPTHLIKTRGQQVTLRCSPKSGHDTVSWYQQALGQGPQFIFQYYEEEERQRGNFPDRFSGHQFPNYSSELNVNALLLGDSALYLCASSLKVAGSIYGYTFGSGTRLTVV.

This chain connects TRBV18 to TRBJ1-2; 7 nucleotides match TRBD1. CDR3 size: 17 residues. Germline V CDR1 and CDR2: KGHSH, LQKENI. Trimming removed 4 bases from V and 3 bases from J; junction bases left unmatched: 14. In DNA, the CDR3 is TGTGCCAGCTCACGAGACCAGCCGACAGGGTATGACTATGGCTACACCTTC. Encoded protein: CASSRDQPTGYDYGYTF.

The rearrangement links TRBV5-4 to TRBJ2-5, with TRBD1 as a possible D gene (7 bases). V was clipped by 4 bases and J by 11 bases, with 30 bases between them. This CDR3 is built from 17 residues. Germline CDR1 reads SGHNT; CDR2 reads YYREEE (reference sequence). The DNA for the CDR3 is TGTGCCAGCAGCCGACCATTACAGGGGAGGCCCTCCGGGGAGCAGTACTTC. It specifies CASSRPLQGRPSGEQYF.

This clone was observed a single time. The chain combines TRBV5-6 with TRBJ2-1; weak D call: TRBD1 (6 bases). V lost 2 bases and J lost 3, with 15 bases in between. CDR3 size: 16 residues. Per the germline V gene, CDR1 is SGHDT and CDR2 is YYEEEE. CDR3 nucleotide sequence: TGTGCCAGCAGCTTAGGTCAAGGGACAAACTACAATGAGCAGTTCTTC. As protein: CASSLGQGTNYNEQFF.

The gene calls are TRBV28 and TRBJ1-1, with 8 bases that match TRBD1. The CDR3 totals 15 residues. With 5 bases clipped from V and 6 bases from J, the junction kept 11 bases outside the gene matches. The V gene's germline CDR1 is MDHEN and CDR2 SYDVKM. The CDR3 here is CASSPPDRAGAEAFF. In DNA, the CDR3 is TGTGCCAGCAGTCCACCGGACAGGGCGGGGGCTGAAGCTTTCTTT. Together with reference TRBV28 and TRBJ1-1, the CDR3 gives the full variable domain: DVKVTQSSRYLVKRTGEKVFLECVQDMDHENMFWYRQDPGLGLRLIYFSYDVKMKEKGDIPEGYSVSREKKERFSLILESASTNQTSMYLCASSPPDRAGAEAFFGQGTRLTVV.

The gene calls are TRBV27 and TRBJ1-2; 12 positions agree with TRBD1. The germline gives CDR1 MNHEY, CDR2 SMNVEV (reference sequence). V lost 3 bases to trimming and J lost 4 bases; unmatched junction nucleotides: 9. The CDR3 loop spans 17 amino acids. The CDR3: CASSLEGQGARGYGYTF. The DNA for the CDR3 is TGTGCCAGCAGTTTGGAGGGACAGGGGGCGCGGGGCTATGGCTACACCTTC.

The chain uses TRBV6-5 and TRBJ2-3; D gene uncertain. Trimming removed 2 bases at V and 1 base at J, with 7 bases between. Germline V gene lookup returns CDR1 MNHEY and CDR2 SVGAGI. This CDR3 is built from 14 residues. CDR3 in amino acids: CASSYGQGTDTQYF. The CDR3 DNA is TGTGCCAGCAGTTACGGGCAGGGCACAGATACGCAGTATTTT.

J is TRBJ2-2 and V is TRBV4-3; D is possibly TRBD2 (6 bases). Germline CDR1 reads LGHNA; CDR2 reads YSLEER. V dropped 6 bases and J dropped 0 bases, with 14 bases sitting between them. The CDR3 has 16 amino acids. As DNA, the CDR3 is TGCGCCAGCAGATCGAACGGGGGACCGAACACCGGGGAGCTGTTTTTT. It codes for CASRSNGGPNTGELFF.

The rearrangement uses TRBV6-1 and TRBJ1-5, with 8 nucleotides matching TRBD1. CDR1 and CDR2 from the germline V gene are MNHNS and SASEGT. The J segment lost 4 bases and the V segment lost 4 bases, leaving 6 bases of the junction unmatched. The length of the CDR3 is 15 residues. The CDR3 bases are TGTGCCAGCAGTGTTATCAGGGGGCCGAATCAGCCCCAGCATTTT. Encoded protein: CASSVIRGPNQPQHF.

This chain uses TRBV29-1 with TRBJ2-1; D is ambiguous. Germline V gives CDR1 SQVTM, CDR2 ANQGSEA. The CDR3 covers 12 residues. V dropped 4 bases and J dropped 5 bases, with 9 bases sitting between them. CDR3 in amino acids: CSVVRIHNEQFF. CDR3 in DNA: TGCAGCGTTGTCAGGATTCACAATGAGCAGTTCTTC.

The CDR3 nucleotides are TGTGCCAGCAGTTCAGACAGGGGTACTAGCACAGATACGCAGTATTTT. Translated, it gives CASSSDRGTSTDTQYF. The rearrangement joins TRBV6-6 to TRBJ2-3; 8 bases are a match to TRBD1. The CDR3 length is 16 residues. V was clipped by 4 bases and J by 0 bases; unmatched bases: 6. Germline-derived CDR1 and CDR2 are MNHNY and SVGAGI (reference sequence).

V gene TRBV28 combines with J gene TRBJ1-4, with 8 bases that match TRBD1. Per the germline V gene, CDR1 is MDHEN and CDR2 is SYDVKM. This CDR3 region has 15 residues. Trimming removed 6 bases from V and 5 bases from J; junction bases left unmatched: 8. The CDR3 is CASRDRQGKNEKLFF. In DNA, the CDR3 is TGTGCCAGCAGAGACCGACAGGGGAAAAATGAAAAACTGTTTTTT.

This sequence joins TRBV28 and TRBJ2-5; TRBD2 is a possible D gene (5 bases). The ends were cut back, 8 bases at V and 5 bases at J, with 12 bases in the middle. The CDR3 totals 12 residues. Germline CDR1 MDHEN, CDR2 SYDVKM. This CDR3 is CASAEGYETQYF. The CDR3 coding sequence is TGTGCCAGCGCAGAGGGATACGAGACCCAGTACTTC.

V is TRBV9 and J is TRBJ1-2; D possibly corresponds to TRBD1 (6 bases). Germline V gene lookup returns CDR1 SGDLS and CDR2 YYNGEE. The CDR3 sequence is 19 residues long. V dropped 0 bases and J dropped 3 bases, with 24 bases sitting between them. The CDR3 reads CASSVEHGGSVDRHYGYTF. The CDR3 DNA is TGTGCCAGCAGCGTAGAACACGGGGGATCGGTCGACAGGCACTATGGCTACACCTTC.

This clone came up a few times. CDR3 in amino acids: CASSFLTNSPLHF. The DNA of the CDR3 is TGTGCCAGCAGCTTCTTAACTAATTCACCCCTCCACTTT. V gene TRBV7-2 combines with J gene TRBJ1-6; no firm D call. Trimming stripped 3 bases from V and 6 bases from J, with 6 bases between. The CDR3 is made up of 13 amino acids. Germline CDR1 and CDR2: SGHTA and FQGNSA.

V is TRBV9 and J is TRBJ2-3; 12 bases fit TRBD2. The V segment lost 1 base and the J segment 3 bases; nucleotides outside the gene matches: 3. The CDR3 has 16 amino acids. Germline loops: CDR1 SGDLS, CDR2 YYNGEE. CDR3 loop: CASSVYLAGGTDTQYF. DNA of the CDR3: TGTGCCAGCAGCGTATACCTAGCGGGGGGGACAGATACGCAGTATTTT.

The gene calls are TRBV14 and TRBJ2-5; D perhaps matches TRBD2 (6 bases). The CDR3 sequence is 14 residues long. V lost 8 bases and J 2 bases, leaving 15 bases between the germline ends. The germline gives CDR1 SGHDN, CDR2 FVKESK. As DNA, the CDR3 is TGTGCCAGCCCAGCGGGTCATCGGCAAGAGACCCAGTACTTC. Its translation is CASPAGHRQETQYF.

The rearrangement joins TRBV7-2 to TRBJ1-5, with 7 bases fitting TRBD1. CDR3 length: 14 amino acids. V lost 7 bases and J lost 1; bases outside the gene matches: 4. The germline V gene has CDR1 SGHTA and CDR2 FQGNSA. As DNA, the CDR3 is TGTGCCAGCACCCCGACAGGGAGCAATCAGCCCCAGCATTTT. It is translated as CASTPTGSNQPQHF. The variable domain in full, completed from reference TRBV7-2 and TRBJ1-5, reads GAGVSQSPSNKVTEKGKDVELRCDPISGHTALYWYRQSLGQGLEFLIYFQGNSAPDKSGLPSDRFSAERTGGSVSTLTIQRTQQEDSAVYLCASTPTGSNQPQHFGDGTRLSIL.

This sequence joins TRBV18 and TRBJ2-3; D unresolved. This CDR3 is built from 13 residues. Germline CDR1 and CDR2: KGHSH and LQKENI. V was cut by 6 bases and J by 4 bases, with 11 bases left in between. The CDR3 loop reads CASSQDWSDTQYF. Here the CDR3 DNA reads TGTGCCAGCTCCCAAGACTGGTCAGATACGCAGTATTTT.

The CDR3 spells CASSYPSIYNSPLHF. The CDR3 DNA follows: TGTGCCAGCAGTTACCCCAGCATATATAATTCACCCCTCCACTTT. The chain combines TRBV6-6 with TRBJ1-6, with unresolved D. This CDR3 has 15 amino acids. Trimming removed 2 bases at V and 4 bases at J, with 9 bases between. CDR1 MNHNY and CDR2 SVGAGI come from the germline V gene (reference sequence).

The gene calls are TRBV28 and TRBJ2-1, with a possible D match to TRBD2 (6 bases). With 3 bases removed from V and 7 bases from J, the gap between germline ends came to 10 bases. Germline CDR1 reads MDHEN; CDR2 reads SYDVKM. This CDR3 has 13 residues. CDR3 bases: TGTGCCAGCAGTTTGGGGGGTACGAATGAGCAGTTCTTC. It codes for CASSLGGTNEQFF.

The chain carries TRBV9 and TRBJ1-2, with TRBD1 matching 8 bases. The V segment lost 3 bases and the J segment 2 bases; nucleotides outside the gene matches: 3. This CDR3 spans 14 amino acids. Germline CDR1 is SGDLS and CDR2 is YYNGEE. CDR3 amino acids: CASSERTGNYGYTF. In DNA, the CDR3 is TGTGCCAGCAGCGAGAGGACAGGGAACTATGGCTACACCTTC.

The chain is built from TRBV7-2 and TRBJ1-5, with a possible D match to TRBD1 (5 bases). The CDR3 is 14 amino acids. Trimming stripped 3 bases from V and 4 bases from J, with 10 bases between. Germline V gene lookup returns CDR1 SGHTA and CDR2 FQGNSA. CDR3 DNA: TGTGCCAGCAGCTTCCGGGACCCTAATCAGCCCCAGCATTTT. Amino acids: CASSFRDPNQPQHF.